This T cell receptor beta chain was captured by sequencing in a study of T-cell reconstitution after alpha-beta-depleted transplantation in children. Study-wide points: About two months after transplant, alpha-beta T cells reportedly came from several hundred expanded graft clones. Surviving thymic progenitors and recipient T cells were the source of high TCRbeta diversity at day 60 in some patients.

This clonotype was detected only a few times. The antigen is not known. The CDR3 consists of 15 residues. Germline CDR1 reads MGHRA; CDR2 reads YSYEKL. J was trimmed by 7 bases and V by 0 bases; bases with no gene match: 8. For TCRbeta, the library was prepared with unique molecular identifiers. TCRdb called the PCR reads again in MiXCR, with one record for every CDR3 protein. The data hold a few hundred thousand distinct CDR3 sequences, with 27% observed a single time. This specimen consisted of PBMCs, obtained before TCRalphabeta/CD19-depleted stem cell transplant. This clonotype originated in a boy under two years old with Wiskott-Aldrich syndrome, due to receive a stem cell transplant. This sequence joins TRBV4-1 and TRBJ2-7; 8 nucleotides agree with TRBD1. The CDR3, as DNA: TGCGCCAGCAGCCAAGACCGGGACAGGCTATGGGAGCAGTACTTC. Translating gives CASSQDRDRLWEQYF.